Following are 32 T cell receptor beta chains from one sample sequenced in a study of T cells in Graves' hyperthyroidism and ophthalmopathy. Template material for amplifying TCR beta CDR3 regions consisted of RNA transcripts. During a first-round RT-PCR of the TCR CDR3, the HTBI primer set was used. TCRdb redid the calling of the multiplex PCR reads with MiXCR, one entry per CDR3 protein. The sample consists of roughly 300,000 distinct CDR3 sequences, roughly 20% of them appearing once. The sequencing input was blood. The receptors stem from a woman aged 45-65 years with Graves' hyperthyroidism.

This clonotype was observed many times. V gene TRBV20-1 combines with J gene TRBJ2-1; weak D call: TRBD2 (6 bases). Germline values: CDR1 DFQATT, CDR2 SNEGSKA (reference sequence). CDR3 length: 14 amino acids. V gave up 6 bases and J gave up 0 bases, with 12 bases separating them. The CDR3 nucleotides read TGCAGTGCCAGCCGGGGGAGCTCCTACAATGAGCAGTTCTTC. This sequence encodes CSASRGSSYNEQFF.

This clonotype was observed a few times. The chain employs TRBV3-1 and TRBJ2-7, with TRBD2 as a possible D gene (7 bases). Germline assignment: CDR1 LGHDT and CDR2 YNNKEL (reference sequence). This CDR3 contains 12 residues. V lost 8 bases to trimming and J lost 3 bases, with 11 bases between them. CDR3 nucleotide sequence: TGTGCCAGCGAGGGAGGGGGCTACGAGCAGTACTTC. Amino acids: CASEGGGYEQYF.

This clonotype was recorded many times. This rearrangement joins TRBV12-5 to TRBJ1-1, with D perhaps TRBD1 (6 bases). The V gene lost 4 bases and the J gene lost 4 bases, with 10 bases spanning the gap. Germline V gene data show CDR1 as LGHNT and CDR2 as FRNRAP. The CDR3 totals 13 residues. The CDR3, as DNA: TGTGCTAGTGGTTCACAGGGAGGCACTGAAGCTTTCTTT. Translation: CASGSQGGTEAFF.

In its sample, this clonotype was seen a few times. The chain is built from TRBV28 and TRBJ2-2; D not resolved. This CDR3 has 15 amino acids. The germline gives CDR1 MDHEN, CDR2 SYDVKM. The V end was cut by 2 bases, the J end by 0 bases, with 7 bases between. The CDR3 DNA sequence: TGTGCCAGCAGTTTAGAGCCAGCGAACACCGGGGAGCTGTTTTTT. It codes for CASSLEPANTGELFF.

J is TRBJ1-3 and V is TRBV20-1; D is unresolved. Germline V lookup: CDR1 DFQATT, CDR2 SNEGSKA (reference sequence). This CDR3 comprises 13 residues. Trimming took off 0 bases at V and 3 bases at J, with 6 bases between the two ends. CDR3 sequence: CSARDSIGNTIYF. The CDR3 DNA follows: TGCAGTGCTAGAGATTCAATTGGAAACACCATATATTTT.

V and J are TRBV5-1 and TRBJ1-3, with D hard to call. V dropped 2 bases and J dropped 0 bases, with 12 bases sitting between them. CDR1 SGHRS and CDR2 YFSETQ come from the germline V gene. This CDR3 has 16 residues. The DNA of the CDR3 is TGCGCCAGCAGCTTAGGACGCACGAGCTCTGGAAACACCATATATTTT. Residues: CASSLGRTSSGNTIYF.

This clonotype was seen a handful of times. The V gene is TRBV20-1, the J gene TRBJ2-5; tentative D call: TRBD2 (6 bases). This CDR3 has 17 amino acids. Germline values: CDR1 DFQATT, CDR2 SNEGSKA (reference sequence). V was shortened by 1 base and J by 5 bases, with 23 bases between the two germline ends. The CDR3 DNA reads TGCAGTGCTAGAGGCGCTGGGGGGTTTCCGGTAGGGGAGACCCAGTACTTC. It is translated as CSARGAGGFPVGETQYF.

This chain connects TRBV27 to TRBJ1-2, with D unresolved. This CDR3 is 13 amino acids long. V lost 3 bases and J lost 4, with 9 bases in between. Germline values: CDR1 MNHEY, CDR2 SMNVEV (reference sequence). CDR3 in amino acids: CASSFDGSYGYTF. DNA of the CDR3: TGTGCCAGCAGTTTCGACGGCTCCTATGGCTACACCTTC.

This clonotype was found many times. The chain has TRBV5-1 and TRBJ1-1; 7 bases map to TRBD1. Germline V gene lookup returns CDR1 SGHRS and CDR2 YFSETQ. The CDR3 is made up of 14 amino acids. V was clipped by 6 bases and J by 0 bases; unmatched bases: 5. This CDR3 is CASNRDSMNTEAFF. The CDR3 DNA reads TGCGCCAGCAACCGGGACAGCATGAACACTGAAGCTTTCTTT.

The chain employs TRBV6-1 and TRBJ2-7; D perhaps matches TRBD1 (5 bases). V lost 4 bases and J lost 5, with 15 bases in between. The CDR3 has 14 residues. From germline, CDR1 is MNHNS and CDR2 SASEGT. CDR3 sequence (DNA): TGTGCCAGCAGTGTAACCTTTGACAGCGACGAGCAGTACGTC. Protein sequence: CASSVTFDSDEQYV.

In this sample, this clonotype turned up many times. The chain is built from TRBV12-3 or TRBV12-4 and TRBJ1-4, with D hard to call. V was cut by 5 bases and J by 8 bases, with 12 bases left in between. CDR3 size: 13 residues. The CDR3 loop reads CASSPPGREKLFF. The CDR3 nucleotides read TGTGCCAGCAGTCCGCCGGGGAGGGAAAAACTGTTTTTT.

This chain links TRBV12-3 or TRBV12-4 with TRBJ2-1; 13 bases are a match to TRBD2. Losses at the gene ends were 5 bases for V and 3 bases for J; bases not matched to a gene: 16. The CDR3 spans 20 residues. Here the CDR3 reads CASSPRDAGTSGIGYNEQFF. Written as DNA, the CDR3 is TGTGCCAGCAGTCCCCGGGACGCCGGGACTAGCGGGATAGGCTACAATGAGCAGTTCTTC.

This clonotype turned up a few times. This rearrangement joins TRBV20-1 to TRBJ1-2, with D unresolved. The CDR3 consists of 14 residues. In germline, CDR1 is DFQATT, CDR2 SNEGSKA (reference sequence). Trimming left V 3 bases short and J 2 bases short, with 13 bases between. The CDR3 bases are TGCAGTGCTAGTAAGCTCGACGGGAACTATGGCTACACCTTC. It yields the protein CSASKLDGNYGYTF.

This chain joins TRBV10-2 and TRBJ2-5, with 8 bases aligning to TRBD2. The germline gives CDR1 WSHSY, CDR2 SAAADI. V was clipped by 8 bases and J by 0 bases; unmatched bases: 2. The CDR3 extends over 13 amino acids. CDR3 sequence reads: CASRLAHQETQYF. The CDR3 DNA reads TGCGCCAGCCGACTAGCGCACCAAGAGACCCAGTACTTC.

The chain recombines TRBV5-1 with TRBJ1-1; 7 nucleotides agree with TRBD1. CDR3 length: 14 residues. V lost 4 bases, J lost 4 bases, and 7 bases stayed unmatched. In germline, CDR1 is SGHRS, CDR2 YFSETQ. CDR3 loop: CASSRTGQATEAFF. CDR3 coding DNA: TGCGCCAGCAGCAGAACTGGACAGGCCACTGAAGCTTTCTTT.

The J gene is TRBJ1-2, the V gene TRBV4-1, with a possible D match to TRBD1 (5 bases). Between the trimmed V and J ends, which lost 3 bases and 3 bases, there was a span of 8 bases. This CDR3 is built from 13 residues. Germline CDR1 is MGHRA and CDR2 is YSYEKL. As DNA, the CDR3 is TGCGCCAGCAGCCAGGGGGATCACTATGGCTACACCTTC. This translates into CASSQGDHYGYTF.

This clonotype has a handful of counts. The chain links TRBV7-9 to TRBJ1-1; TRBD1 matches at 7 bases. V was clipped by 4 bases and J by 7 bases; unmatched bases: 6. The CDR3 spans 13 residues. The V gene's germline CDR1 is SEHNR and CDR2 FQNEAQ (reference sequence). The CDR3: CASSYQGGDEAFF. CDR3 sequence (DNA): TGTGCCAGCAGCTACCAGGGGGGCGATGAAGCTTTCTTT.

The genes are TRBV5-1 and TRBJ1-1, with D perhaps TRBD1 (6 bases). V lost 6 bases, J lost 1 base, and 10 bases lay in between. Germline assignment: CDR1 SGHRS and CDR2 YFSETQ. This CDR3 has 13 amino acids. The CDR3 loop is CASNKGENTEAFF. CDR3 sequence (DNA): TGCGCCAGCAATAAGGGGGAGAACACTGAAGCTTTCTTT.

The chain uses TRBV25-1 and TRBJ2-5; D might be TRBD2 (5 bases). The CDR3 sequence is 14 residues long. The ends were cut back, 3 bases at V and 4 bases at J, with 12 bases in the middle. Germline V gives CDR1 MGHDK, CDR2 SYGVNS. The CDR3 DNA reads TGTGCCAGCAGTGAGCCGCAAGGAGGAGAGACCCAGTACTTC. Protein: CASSEPQGGETQYF.

This clonotype was recorded at least ten times. V is TRBV2 and J is TRBJ2-2, with unresolved D. CDR1 SNHLY and CDR2 FYNNEI come from the germline V gene. V was pared by 9 bases and J by 0 bases, with 14 bases between. CDR3 length: 15 amino acids. CDR3 protein: CASSLRVPNTGELFF. DNA for the CDR3: TGTGCCAGTTCGCTCCGGGTCCCGAACACCGGGGAGCTGTTTTTT.

This clonotype is categorized as medium-sized. V usage is TRBV18 and J usage is TRBJ2-1, with 9 bases lining up with TRBD1. The junction had 7 bases not matched to a gene; V was cut back by 6 bases and J by 4 bases. The CDR3 extends over 15 amino acids. Germline CDR1 KGHSH, CDR2 LQKENI. The CDR3 DNA sequence: TGTGCCAGCTCCCCCGGGACAGGGCCGTACAATGAGCAGTTCTTC. Translation gives CASSPGTGPYNEQFF.

This clonotype was seen ten or more times. The CDR3 sequence is CSAFGNSPLHF. DNA for the CDR3: TGCAGTGCTTTCGGGAATTCACCCCTCCACTTT. This chain uses TRBV20-1 with TRBJ1-6; D gene ambiguous. Germline V CDR1 and CDR2: DFQATT, SNEGSKA (reference sequence). This CDR3 spans 11 amino acids. V was pared by 5 bases and J by 7 bases, with 6 bases between.

This clonotype was recorded at least ten times. V and J are TRBV25-1 and TRBJ2-5; weak D call: TRBD1 (6 bases). The CDR3 runs 14 residues. CDR1 MGHDK and CDR2 SYGVNS come from the germline V gene. Trimming pared 4 bases from V and 1 base from J, leaving 10 bases between. This CDR3 reads CASSVRGGQETQYF. DNA of the CDR3: TGTGCCAGCAGTGTCCGAGGGGGCCAAGAGACCCAGTACTTC.

The sample holds many counts of this clonotype. V is TRBV6-5 and J is TRBJ2-3, with a possible D match to TRBD2 (6 bases). The germline CDR1 and CDR2 sequences are MNHEY and SVGAGI. The germline V and J ends were trimmed by 0 bases and 5 bases, with 30 bases remaining between them. The CDR3 contains 21 residues. The CDR3 coding sequence is TGTGCCAGCAGTTACTCTGGGGGAGTAGTCTTGGGGCGGGACCTCCGAGATACGCAGTATTTT. It yields the protein CASSYSGGVVLGRDLRDTQYF.

This clonotype was counted a few times. CDR3 bases: TGCGCCAGCAGCTTGGGCGGGTCGCCCTCCTACGAGCAGTACTTC. Its protein product is CASSLGGSPSYEQYF. The V call is TRBV5-1, the J call TRBJ2-7, with TRBD2 as a possible D gene (5 bases). This CDR3 region has 15 residues. The V and J ends lost 0 bases and 0 bases respectively, with 10 bases between them. Germline CDR1 and CDR2: SGHRS and YFSETQ.

This clonotype was detected many times. The chain carries TRBV6-1 and TRBJ2-5; weak D call: TRBD2 (5 bases). V lost 4 bases to trimming and J lost 6 bases, with 18 bases between them. CDR1 is MNHNS, CDR2 SASEGT, per germline. CDR3 length equals 15 residues. The CDR3 here is CASSGEIGGWKTQYF. As DNA, the CDR3 is TGTGCCAGCAGTGGGGAAATAGGAGGCTGGAAGACCCAGTACTTC.

This clonotype was recorded at least ten times. The J gene is TRBJ2-3, the V gene TRBV5-6; D might be TRBD2 (6 bases). This CDR3 has 14 amino acids. V dropped 8 bases and J dropped 3 bases, with 16 bases sitting between them. The V gene's germline CDR1 is SGHDT and CDR2 YYEEEE. CDR3 DNA: TGTGCCAGAAGTCCCGGGGGTATAACAGATACGCAGTATTTT. It yields the protein CARSPGGITDTQYF.

This clonotype was recorded at least ten times. The genes are TRBV29-1 and TRBJ1-1; TRBD1 matches at 9 bases. J gave up 6 bases and V 3 bases, and 8 bases lay outside the gene matches. Germline CDR1 and CDR2: SQVTM and ANQGSEA. CDR3 size: 14 residues. The CDR3 bases are TGCAGCGTTGAGGGACAGGGTGGAGCGGCTGAAGCTTTCTTT. Translating it yields CSVEGQGGAAEAFF.

The V gene is TRBV6-2 or TRBV6-3, the J gene TRBJ1-1; no firm D call. CDR3 length: 14 amino acids. V was shortened by 0 bases and J by 8 bases, with 13 bases between the two germline ends. CDR1 is MNHEY and CDR2 is SVGEGT in the germline V gene. The CDR3 reads CASSYSTRILEAFF. DNA of the CDR3: TGTGCCAGCAGTTACTCGACAAGGATTTTAGAAGCTTTCTTT.

J is TRBJ2-7 and V is TRBV6-1, with D unclear. Trimming took off 6 bases at V and 7 bases at J, with 10 bases between the two ends. CDR1 and CDR2 from the germline V gene are MNHNS and SASEGT. The CDR3 is made up of 11 amino acids. The chain's CDR3 is CASRPLKEQYF. The CDR3 DNA sequence: TGTGCCAGCAGACCTCTAAAAGAGCAGTACTTC.

This clonotype occurred many times. The genes are TRBV30 and TRBJ2-5; D not resolved. The germline gives CDR1 GTSNPN, CDR2 SVGIG (reference sequence). CDR3 length: 15 amino acids. V was shortened by 2 bases and J by 0 bases, with 13 bases between the two germline ends. CDR3 sequence (DNA): TGTGCCTGGAGTCCAAGACAAGTTTACCAAGAGACCCAGTACTTC. This codes for CAWSPRQVYQETQYF. The full variable domain, rest sourced from reference TRBV30 and TRBJ2-5, is SQTIHQWPATLVQPVGSPLSLECTVEGTSNPNLYWYRQAAGRGLQLLFYSVGIGQISSEVPQNLSASRPQDRQFILSSKKLLLSDSGFYLCAWSPRQVYQETQYFGPGTRLLVL.

This clonotype was counted ten times or more. The gene calls are TRBV3-1 and TRBJ2-1; TRBD1 might be the D (7 bases). CDR1 is LGHDT, CDR2 YNNKEL, per germline (reference sequence). V was clipped by 4 bases and J by 6 bases, with 16 bases between them. This CDR3 spans 15 amino acids. This CDR3 reads CASSLGQGGFNEQFF. The CDR3 DNA reads TGTGCCAGCAGCCTCGGGCAGGGGGGATTCAATGAGCAGTTCTTC.